One and the same sample provided the 3 T cell receptor beta chains below, sequenced in a study of cytomegalovirus exposure and HLA in healthy donors. Clones were sequenced by immunoSEQ multiplex PCR, and TCRdb holds only the in-frame ones, with some missing. Among around 150,000 clones listed, 70% to 85% were seen once. The sample consisted of PBMCs. The source of these receptors is a young man in good health and CMV-seropositive.

This chain links TRBV7-2 with TRBJ1-5; D is unresolved. This CDR3 comprises 16 residues. Germline V gene sequence: CDR1 SGHTA, CDR2 FQGNSA. V lost 1 base and J 6 bases, leaving 16 bases between the germline ends. The CDR3 reads CASSLEAYTQVQPQHF. CDR3 sequence (DNA): TGTGCCAGCAGCTTAGAGGCCTACACCCAGGTTCAGCCCCAGCATTTT.

The chain combines TRBV29-1 with TRBJ1-1; D gene uncertain. The CDR3 totals 12 residues. The ends were cut back, 7 bases at V and 3 bases at J, with 12 bases in the middle. Germline CDR1 reads SQVTM; CDR2 reads ANQGSEA. CDR3 residues: CSARTQYTEAFF. CDR3 nucleotides: TGCAGCGCCCGTACACAGTACACTGAAGCTTTCTTT.

This chain links TRBV11-2 with TRBJ2-1; 11 bases map to TRBD2. Looked up from germline, CDR1 is SGHAT and CDR2 is FQNNGV. This CDR3 is built from 15 residues. After removal of 5 bases from V and 3 bases from J, the junction contained 3 bases not matched to a gene. The CDR3: CASSTTSGSYNEQFF. CDR3 bases: TGTGCCAGCAGCACTACTAGCGGGAGCTACAATGAGCAGTTCTTC.